This T cell receptor (beta chain) was documented in a study of T cell changes during pregnancy in multiple sclerosis. The CDR3 is 13 residues long. CDR1 SGHDT and CDR2 YYEEEE come from the germline V gene. With 0 bases removed from V and 1 base from J, the gap between germline ends came to 4 bases. Profiled with immunoSEQ multiplex PCR; TCRdb holds only in-frame clones, not every one. The sample carries about 80,000 clones, approximately 90% recorded once. This TCR came from a female donor with multiple sclerosis, enrolled in a pregnancy study. This chain joins TRBV5-6 and TRBJ2-5; D call uncertain. The starting material was peripheral blood, obtained before pregnancy. CDR3 loop: CASSLGLQETQYF. CDR3 coding DNA: TGTGCCAGCAGCTTGGGGCTCCAAGAGACCCAGTACTTC. Supplemented by reference TRBV5-6 and TRBJ2-5, the full variable domain reads DAGVTQSPTHLIKTRGQQVTLRCSPKSGHDTVSWYQQALGQGPQFIFQYYEEEERQRGNFPDRFSGHQFPNYSSELNVNALLLGDSALYLCASSLGLQETQYFGPGTRLLVL.